The 16 T cell receptor beta chains below were found in one sample sequenced in a study of a mutant IDH1 vaccine in newly diagnosed glioma. The time point denotes: baseline, week 1 (first vaccination visit). Treatment noted: pre-vaccination baseline after standard-of-care therapy. The assay was immunoSEQ multiplex PCR, and TCRdb's table has in-frame clones only and misses some. Among about 32,000 clones listed, 82% were seen once. Here the sequenced sample was PBMCs, taken from a glioma patient treated with radiotherapy, temozolomide or both. Source of these receptors: a man in his thirties or forties with glioma.

The V and J genes are TRBV9 and TRBJ1-4, with 9 bases that match TRBD1. The CDR3 runs 13 residues. Germline V gene data show CDR1 as SGDLS and CDR2 as YYNGEE. V dropped 4 bases and J dropped 12; count of bases not matched to a gene: 7. The CDR3 coding sequence is TGTGCCAGCAGCCCTCGGACAGGGGAAGAACTGTTTTTT. Its protein product is CASSPRTGEELFF.

This clone appeared a few times. The chain carries TRBV6-1 and TRBJ2-4; D ambiguous. CDR1 is MNHNS and CDR2 is SASEGT in the germline V gene. The CDR3 contains 13 residues. With 7 bases removed from V and 8 bases from J, the gap between germline ends came to 15 bases. The CDR3, as DNA: TGTGCCAGCAAACGTTCTACGTACGACATTCAGTACTTC. Its translation: CASKRSTYDIQYF.

This clone was seen a handful of times. The rearrangement joins TRBV9 to TRBJ1-4; tentatively, D is TRBD1 (5 bases). Germline V gene sequence: CDR1 SGDLS, CDR2 YYNGEE. The CDR3 extends over 14 amino acids. V was shortened by 4 bases and J by 5 bases, with 12 bases between the two germline ends. This CDR3 reads CASSPPGQNEKLFF. The CDR3 DNA is TGTGCCAGCAGCCCTCCAGGGCAGAATGAAAAACTGTTTTTT.

The chain employs TRBV10-3 and TRBJ2-7; 9 positions match TRBD1. There are 12 residues in the CDR3. Germline V gene sequence: CDR1 ENHRY, CDR2 SYGVKD. The V and J ends lost 6 bases and 4 bases, in that order; junction bases with no gene match: 1. Written as DNA, the CDR3 is TGTGCCATCAGGGGGACAGGGTACGAGCAGTACTTC. This gives the protein CAIRGTGYEQYF.

V and J are TRBV28 and TRBJ1-1; unclear D gene. CDR3 length: 13 residues. CDR1 and CDR2 (germline): MDHEN, SYDVKM. Trimming removed 5 bases at V and 2 bases at J, with 9 bases between. CDR3 DNA: TGTGCCAGCAGTGGTCAGACTAACACTGAAGCTTTCTTT. This gives the protein CASSGQTNTEAFF. Combining the CDR3 with reference TRBV28 and TRBJ1-1 gives the whole variable domain DVKVTQSSRYLVKRTGEKVFLECVQDMDHENMFWYRQDPGLGLRLIYFSYDVKMKEKGDIPEGYSVSREKKERFSLILESASTNQTSMYLCASSGQTNTEAFFGQGTRLTVV.

The chain employs TRBV9 and TRBJ1-4; possible D gene TRBD1, 5 bases. The germline V gene encodes CDR1 SGDLS and CDR2 YYNGEE. Trimming left V 3 bases short and J 6 bases short, with 12 bases between. The CDR3 covers 14 residues. In nucleotides, the CDR3 is TGTGCCAGCAGCGCGACAGCCCCGCATGAAAAACTGTTTTTT. It translates to CASSATAPHEKLFF.

The genes are TRBV30 and TRBJ1-2; D unresolved. CDR3 length: 12 amino acids. Deletions cut 5 bases from V and 4 bases from J, with 11 bases between. Germline V gene lookup returns CDR1 GTSNPN and CDR2 SVGIG (reference sequence). In DNA form, the CDR3 reads TGTGCCTGGTCTGCAGGCTTCTATGGCTACACCTTC. It encodes CAWSAGFYGYTF.

The chain carries TRBV30 and TRBJ1-4, with 8 bases fitting TRBD1. The CDR3 is 14 amino acids. The trim removed 3 bases at V and 8 bases at J, leaving 8 bases unmatched. CDR1 GTSNPN and CDR2 SVGIG come from the germline V gene (reference sequence). As DNA, the CDR3 is TGTGCCTGGAGCCCAGGGGGCAGAAACGAAAAACTGTTTTTT. It translates to CAWSPGGRNEKLFF.

In nucleotides, the CDR3 is TGTGCCAGCAGCCGCAACCGAGACAGTCTTTATGGCTACACCTTC. Protein product: CASSRNRDSLYGYTF. The gene calls are TRBV6-5 and TRBJ1-2; a possible D gene is TRBD1 (5 bases). The germline V and J ends were trimmed by 6 bases and 5 bases, with 19 bases remaining between them. This CDR3 region has 15 residues. The germline V gene encodes CDR1 MNHEY and CDR2 SVGAGI.

The genes are TRBV5-8 and TRBJ2-3; D gene ambiguous. The CDR3 is made up of 14 amino acids. Germline CDR1 is SGHTS and CDR2 is YDEGEE. Deletions cut 2 bases from V and 1 base from J, with 8 bases between. The CDR3 spells CASSFDIGTDTQYF. DNA for the CDR3: TGTGCCAGCAGCTTCGACATAGGCACAGATACGCAGTATTTT.

The chain recombines TRBV2 with TRBJ1-5; D unclear. V dropped 5 bases and J dropped 7 bases, with 15 bases sitting between them. The CDR3 is made up of 14 amino acids. Germline V gene data show CDR1 as SNHLY and CDR2 as FYNNEI. The CDR3: CASSQESGRQPQHF. The CDR3 DNA follows: TGTGCCAGCAGTCAAGAGAGTGGGAGACAGCCCCAGCATTTT.

This chain connects TRBV11-1 to TRBJ2-1; D is unresolved. Trimming pared 2 bases from V and 7 bases from J, leaving 6 bases between. The germline gives CDR1 SGHAT, CDR2 FQDESV (reference sequence). There are 12 residues in the CDR3. The DNA for the CDR3 is TGTGCCAGCAGCTTAAGTAGGAATGAGCAGTTCTTC. Amino acid sequence: CASSLSRNEQFF.

The chain employs TRBV29-1 and TRBJ2-2; 10 bases align to TRBD2. Germline assignment: CDR1 SQVTM and CDR2 ANQGSEA. V trimming: 4 bases; J trimming: 4 bases; junction bases outside the gene matches: 6. The CDR3 sequence is 15 residues long. The DNA of the CDR3 is TGCAGCGTTGGCAGCGGGAGGGCCATCACCGGGGAGCTGTTTTTT. It is translated as CSVGSGRAITGELFF.

V and J are TRBV5-1 and TRBJ1-1, with 7 nucleotides matching TRBD1. CDR3 size: 16 residues. CDR1 SGHRS and CDR2 YFSETQ come from the germline V gene. The V segment lost 1 base and the J segment 0 bases; nucleotides outside the gene matches: 6. CDR3 DNA sequence: TGCGCCAGCAGCTTGCCCAGGACAGGTCTGAACACTGAAGCTTTCTTT. Amino acids: CASSLPRTGLNTEAFF.

The chain combines TRBV14 with TRBJ2-7; 11 bases match TRBD1. CDR1 SGHDN and CDR2 FVKESK come from the germline V gene. The J segment lost 5 bases and the V segment lost 3 bases, leaving 9 bases of the junction unmatched. The CDR3 totals 16 residues. The DNA of the CDR3 is TGTGCCAGCAGCCAGCCCGGGACAGGGGGTTTCGACGAGCAGTACTTC. Its translation: CASSQPGTGGFDEQYF.

The rearrangement uses TRBV25-1 and TRBJ1-2, with D uncertain. V lost 0 bases and J 8 bases, leaving 10 bases between the germline ends. The CDR3 loop spans 13 amino acids. Germline CDR1 is MGHDK and CDR2 is SYGVNS. This CDR3 reads CASSEYIHKGYTF. The CDR3 DNA follows: TGTGCCAGCAGTGAATATATTCACAAGGGCTACACCTTC.